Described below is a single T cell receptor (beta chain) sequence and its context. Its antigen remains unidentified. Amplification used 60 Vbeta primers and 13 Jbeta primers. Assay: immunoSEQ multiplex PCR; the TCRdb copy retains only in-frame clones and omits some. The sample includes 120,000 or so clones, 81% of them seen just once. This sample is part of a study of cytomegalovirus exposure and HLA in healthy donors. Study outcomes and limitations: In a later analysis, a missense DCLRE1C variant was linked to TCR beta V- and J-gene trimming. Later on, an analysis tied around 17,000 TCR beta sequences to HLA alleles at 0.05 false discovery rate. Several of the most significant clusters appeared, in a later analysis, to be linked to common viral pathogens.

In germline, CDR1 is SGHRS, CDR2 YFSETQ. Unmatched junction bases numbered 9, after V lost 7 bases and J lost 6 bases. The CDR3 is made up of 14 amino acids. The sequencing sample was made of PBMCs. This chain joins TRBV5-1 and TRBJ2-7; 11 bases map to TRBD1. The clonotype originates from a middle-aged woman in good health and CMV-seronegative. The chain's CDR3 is CASGADRGRGEQYF. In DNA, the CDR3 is TGCGCCAGCGGCGCGGACAGGGGGCGCGGCGAGCAGTACTTC.